The source of this TCR beta chain is a study of cytomegalovirus exposure and HLA in healthy donors. General study findings and limits: Later analysis placed DRB1 highest and HLA-C lowest in TCR association rates, which differed by HLA locus.

A multiplex PCR was run with 60 Vbeta primers and 13 Jbeta primers. Assay: immunoSEQ multiplex PCR; the TCRdb copy retains only in-frame clones and omits some. Altogether fewer than 200,000 clones are present, 76% being singletons, with the ten largest covering less than 0.9%. This CDR3 is built from 15 residues. V lost 0 bases and J 4 bases, leaving 13 bases between the germline ends. Germline CDR1 SGHKS, CDR2 YYEKEE (reference sequence). To note about this clone: What it binds is not known.

V and J are TRBV5-5 and TRBJ1-2; D might be TRBD1 (6 bases). The specimen was PBMCs. This clonotype was obtained from a female donor in good health and CMV-seronegative. The CDR3 is CASSLGQAGFYGYTF. The DNA for the CDR3 is TGTGCCAGCAGCTTGGGACAGGCAGGGTTCTATGGCTACACCTTC.